A selection of T cell receptor beta chains follows, all from one sample in a study of T cell responses to AZD1222 COVID-19 vaccine. Measured with immunoSEQ multiplex PCR; TCRdb has only the in-frame clones, and not every one. The data contain roughly 120,000 clones, 88% of them singletons. The sample here was peripheral blood, taken on day 0 of AZD1222 vaccination. The origin of the receptors is an adult in good health. Each CDR3 is given with its conserved first and last residue. The order of the fields is D gene, J gene, V gene, clone size, CDR3 length, CDR3 protein, CDR3 DNA. D genes are given only for firm matches. Rows may omit the clone size; those that give it use once, few, many or a size class.

. TRBJ2-3 TRBV5-4 . 15 CASSLDGNPTDTQYF TGTGCCAGCAGCTTGGACGGGAACCCCACAGATACGCAGTATTTT
. TRBJ2-3 TRBV7-2 . 14 CASSLGLATDTQYF TGTGCCAGCAGCTTAGGGCTAGCTACAGATACGCAGTATTTT
TRBD2 TRBJ2-7 TRBV19 . 14 CASTQTSGTYEQYF TGTGCCAGTACCCAAACTAGCGGGACCTACGAGCAGTACTTC
TRBD2 TRBJ2-3 TRBV11-2 once 16 CASSFVGRRVTDTQYF TGTGCCAGCAGCTTTGTCGGGAGGAGGGTCACAGATACGCAGTATTTT
TRBD2 TRBJ2-1 TRBV6-5 . 14 CASSYWREANEQFF TGTGCCAGCAGTTACTGGCGGGAGGCCAATGAGCAGTTCTTC
TRBD1 TRBJ1-1 TRBV9 . 13 CASSNRGGTEAFF TGTGCCAGCAGCAACAGGGGAGGTACTGAAGCTTTCTTT
. TRBJ1-5 TRBV2 . 14 CASRGRTEGQPQHF TGTGCCAGCAGGGGACGGACAGAGGGTCAGCCCCAGCATTTT
. TRBJ2-5 TRBV5-5 . 11 CASSLQETQYF TGTGCCAGCAGCTTACAAGAGACCCAGTACTTC
TRBD1 TRBJ2-7 TRBV28 . 15 CASSVWTGGSGEQYF TGTGCCAGCAGTGTCTGGACAGGGGGATCGGGCGAGCAGTACTTC
. TRBJ2-1 TRBV3-1/TRBV3-2 . 18 CASSQVDYPYFTYNEQFF TGTGCCAGCAGCCAAGTGGACTACCCGTATTTCACCTACAATGAGCAGTTCTTC
TRBD2 TRBJ2-5 TRBV19 . 15 CASSRGGGGKETQYF TGTGCCAGTAGTAGAGGCGGGGGGGGAAAAGAGACCCAGTACTTC
. TRBJ2-5 TRBV19 . 12 CASSRAMGLVYF TGTGCCAGTAGCCGCGCGATGGGACTGGTCTACTTC
. TRBJ2-5 TRBV2 few 13 CASGYTSTETQYF TGTGCCAGCGGCTACACTAGCACGGAGACCCAGTACTTC
. TRBJ1-5 TRBV10-3 . 12 CAISEQNQPQHF TGTGCCATCAGTGAACAGAATCAGCCCCAGCATTTT
. TRBJ2-7 TRBV9 few 16 CASSVGPTGRTYEQYF TGTGCCAGCAGCGTAGGACCCACAGGTCGGACCTACGAGCAGTACTTC
TRBD1 TRBJ2-2 TRBV19 . 14 CASSIRQGAGELFF TGTGCCAGTAGTATACGTCAGGGGGCCGGGGAGCTGTTTTTT
TRBD1 TRBJ2-2 TRBV6-5 . 16 CASSYFGQGGTGELFF TGTGCCAGCAGTTACTTCGGACAGGGCGGCACCGGGGAGCTGTTTTTT
TRBD2 TRBJ2-7 TRBV27 . 15 CASSSLAGEVQEQYF TGTGCCAGCAGTTCACTAGCGGGAGAAGTACAAGAGCAGTACTTC
. TRBJ2-2 TRBV5-1 . 15 CASSFGTGNTGELFF TGCGCCAGCAGCTTCGGGACTGGGAACACCGGGGAGCTGTTTTTT
TRBD1 TRBJ1-3 TRBV10-3 . 16 CAISQDRGASGNTIYF TGTGCCATCAGTCAAGACAGGGGAGCCTCTGGAAACACCATATATTTT
. TRBJ1-5 TRBV27 . 13 CASGLDTNQPQHF TGTGCCAGCGGTCTGGACACTAATCAGCCCCAGCATTTT
. TRBJ1-1 TRBV6-6 . 15 CASRGSSPLRTEAFF TGTGCCAGCAGGGGATCCTCGCCGCTGAGGACTGAAGCTTTCTTT
. TRBJ2-1 TRBV7-9 once 12 CASRPDLNEQFF TGTGCCAGCAGACCCGACCTCAATGAGCAGTTCTTC
. TRBJ1-2 TRBV24-1 . 15 CATSDPTGLPYGYTF TGTGCCACCAGTGACCCCACAGGGCTGCCCTATGGCTACACCTTC
. TRBJ2-1 TRBV5-4 . 13 CASSSISYNEQFF TGTGCCAGCAGCTCAATCTCCTACAATGAGCAGTTCTTC
TRBD1 TRBJ2-5 TRBV5-4 . 13 CASSRQGAETQYF TGTGCCAGCAGTAGACAGGGGGCTGAGACCCAGTACTTC
. TRBJ1-1 TRBV6-5 . 14 CASSYSAGNTEAFF TGTGCCAGCAGTTACTCCGCCGGGAACACTGAAGCTTTCTTT
. TRBJ1-2 TRBV25-1 few 14 CASSEYSKAYGYTF TGTGCCAGCAGTGAATACAGCAAAGCGTATGGCTACACCTTC
TRBD2 TRBJ2-7 TRBV19 once 15 CASSIASSGWYEQYF TGTGCCAGTAGTATAGCTTCTAGCGGGTGGTACGAGCAGTACTTC
TRBD1 TRBJ2-5 TRBV2 once 14 CASKTGGYQETQYF TGTGCCAGCAAGACAGGGGGCTACCAAGAGACCCAGTACTTC
. TRBJ1-4 TRBV5-1 . 15 CASSWGSTTNEKLFF TGCGCCAGCAGCTGGGGATCCACAACTAATGAAAAACTGTTTTTT
. TRBJ2-4 TRBV3-1/TRBV3-2 . 16 CASSQCCGIAKNIQYF TGTGCCAGCAGCCAATGCTGCGGGATAGCCAAAAACATTCAGTACTTC
. TRBJ1-2 TRBV27 . 13 CASSPPGRDGYTF TGTGCCAGCAGCCCACCCGGGAGGGATGGCTACACCTTC
. TRBJ2-3 TRBV6-2/TRBV6-3 . 17 CASSPFGATAPTDTQYF TGTGCCAGCAGCCCCTTCGGGGCAACCGCCCCCACAGATACGCAGTATTTT
. TRBJ1-5 TRBV3-1/TRBV3-2 . 14 CASSQDSSGQPQHF TGTGCCAGCAGCCAAGATTCGAGTGGACAGCCCCAGCATTTT
. TRBJ2-3 TRBV18 . 21 CASSPPVGTSRGGLRTDTQYF TGTGCCAGCTCACCACCCGTGGGGACAAGCAGGGGGGGACTGAGGACAGATACGCAGTATTTT
TRBD1 TRBJ1-4 TRBV10-3 . 14 CATQLGQGNEKLFF TGTGCCACCCAACTGGGACAGGGGAATGAAAAACTGTTTTTT
. TRBJ1-6 TRBV11-1 . 15 CASSLGLTSDSPLHF TGTGCCAGCAGCTTAGGACTTACGTCGGATTCACCCCTCCACTTT
. TRBJ1-5 TRBV6-5 . 13 CALAQGQGQPQHF TGTGCCCTCGCCCAGGGACAAGGGCAGCCCCAGCATTTT
TRBD2 TRBJ2-7 TRBV25-1 . 14 CASSETGLAYEQYF TGTGCCAGCAGTGAGACGGGACTAGCCTACGAGCAGTACTTC
. TRBJ2-7 TRBV6-1 . 12 CASSEAAQTQYF TGTGCCAGCAGTGAAGCCGCCCAAACCCAGTACTTC
. TRBJ2-3 TRBV19 . 14 CASRRDPSTDTQYF TGTGCCAGTAGACGGGACCCTAGCACAGATACGCAGTATTTT
. TRBJ2-3 TRBV28 . 14 CASTWGSGADTQYF TGTGCCAGCACCTGGGGCAGTGGGGCCGATACGCAGTATTTT
TRBD1 TRBJ2-1 TRBV10-3 . 18 CAISGQGAGGSSYNEQFF TGTGCCATCAGTGGACAGGGGGCGGGCGGGAGCTCCTACAATGAGCAGTTCTTC
TRBD1 TRBJ2-1 TRBV6-6 once 16 CASSYLNRGVDNEQFF TGTGCCAGCAGTTACCTCAACAGGGGGGTCGACAATGAGCAGTTCTTC
TRBD2 TRBJ2-1 TRBV5-1 . 14 CASGTSGSYNEQFF TGCGCCAGCGGGACTAGCGGTTCCTACAATGAGCAGTTCTTC
. TRBJ1-1 TRBV7-8 once 14 CASSLFRGNTEAFF TGTGCCAGCAGCTTATTTAGGGGAAACACTGAAGCTTTCTTT
. TRBJ2-2 TRBV13 . 15 CASSLGLGGTGELFF TGTGCCAGCAGCTTAGGCCTGGGAGGCACCGGGGAGCTGTTTTTT
TRBD1 TRBJ2-3 TRBV7-2 . 16 CASSSGTGVLTDTQYF TGTGCCAGCAGCTCGGGGACAGGGGTGTTAACAGATACGCAGTATTTT
. TRBJ1-2 TRBV19 few 16 CASSGRVKSANYGYTF TGTGCCAGTTCCGGGCGCGTGAAGAGTGCTAACTATGGCTACACCTTC
. TRBJ1-5 TRBV27 once 12 CASSFRGQPQHF TGTGCCAGCAGTTTCCGCGGGCAGCCCCAGCATTTT
. TRBJ1-1 TRBV28 once 13 CASSFEGNTEAFF TGTGCCAGCAGTTTCGAGGGGAACACTGAAGCTTTCTTT
. TRBJ1-5 TRBV2 . 15 CASSEGGGGRQPQHF TGTGCCAGCAGTGAAGGAGGAGGGGGGCGTCAGCCCCAGCATTTT